This entry lists 26 T cell receptor beta chains sequenced from one sample in a study of regulatory T cells in long-lasting Graves disease. Arm-PCR with iRepertoire HTBI primers amplified the CDR3 regions for these TCR beta libraries. TCRdb ran MiXCR on the multiplex PCR reads and lists one entry per CDR3 protein. The sample lists hundreds of thousands of distinct CDR3 sequences; around 16% were seen once. Regarding time point: newly diagnosed GD, antithyroid drugs for less than 3 months. There was RNA extracted from PBMCs, and the TCR library was made from it. These data also featured in a second study, about T cells in Graves' hyperthyroidism and ophthalmopathy.

The sample in question was peripheral blood mononuclear cells (PBMCs), obtained at new diagnosis, from a patient treated with antithyroid drugs. These receptors came from a woman aged 35-65 years with Graves disease.

This clonotype showed up just once. V usage is TRBV29-1 and J usage is TRBJ2-3; D is unresolved. Trimming stripped 3 bases from V and 4 bases from J, with 11 bases between. The CDR3 length is 13 residues. CDR1 SQVTM and CDR2 ANQGSEA come from the germline V gene. The DNA for the CDR3 is TGCAGCGTTGAGGGGTCATGGGCAGATACGCAGTATTTT. Protein product: CSVEGSWADTQYF.

This clonotype showed up many times. The genes are TRBV7-9 and TRBJ2-5, with 12 bases matching TRBD1. The germline V gene has CDR1 SEHNR and CDR2 FQNEAQ (reference sequence). After removal of 6 bases from V and 2 bases from J, the junction contained 13 bases not matched to a gene. This CDR3 comprises 18 residues. CDR3 loop: CASRHSNSGQGAQETQYF. DNA for the CDR3: TGTGCCAGCAGACATAGTAATTCGGGACAGGGGGCTCAAGAGACCCAGTACTTC.

This clonotype occurred a few times. V is TRBV2 and J is TRBJ2-5, with TRBD2 identical over 7 bases. J was trimmed by 0 bases and V by 3 bases; bases with no gene match: 13. This CDR3 has 18 amino acids. Germline CDR1 reads SNHLY; CDR2 reads FYNNEI. The CDR3 region has the DNA TGTGCCAGCAGTGATCATGCTCTGGCAGGGAGGGACCAAGAGACCCAGTACTTC. Translating gives CASSDHALAGRDQETQYF.

J is TRBJ2-1 and V is TRBV6-1; D gene ambiguous. Germline values: CDR1 MNHNS, CDR2 SASEGT. This CDR3 has 15 residues. V was clipped by 3 bases and J by 0 bases, with 9 bases between them. Here the CDR3 reads CASSDRTASYNEQFF. The CDR3 nucleotides are TGTGCCAGCAGTGACCGGACGGCCTCCTACAATGAGCAGTTCTTC.

The J gene is TRBJ1-1, the V gene TRBV6-1, with 9 bases lining up with TRBD1. Germline V gene sequence: CDR1 MNHNS, CDR2 SASEGT. The CDR3 is 13 amino acids. V was clipped by 6 bases and J by 11 bases; unmatched bases: 10. CDR3 in amino acids: CASSLRDRARAFF. In DNA, the CDR3 is TGTGCCAGCAGCCTCCGGGACAGGGCCCGGGCTTTCTTT.

The genes are TRBV7-2 and TRBJ2-7, with D tentatively TRBD2 (7 bases). Trimming removed 2 bases from V and 0 bases from J, with 14 bases in between. This CDR3 region has 16 residues. CDR1 and CDR2 (germline): SGHTA, FQGNSA. CDR3 DNA: TGTGCCAGCAGCTTAAGGGGGGGGGACAACTCCTACGAGCAGTACTTC. Translating gives CASSLRGGDNSYEQYF.

The chain employs TRBV20-1 and TRBJ2-3; TRBD2 aligns across 9 bases. CDR1 DFQATT and CDR2 SNEGSKA come from the germline V gene (reference sequence). Losses at the gene ends were 5 bases for V and 4 bases for J; bases not matched to a gene: 13. The CDR3 is made up of 16 amino acids. The CDR3 coding sequence is TGCAGTGCTCACCCCATGTGGGCGGGAGGGTCAGATACGCAGTATTTT. As protein: CSAHPMWAGGSDTQYF.

In its sample, this clonotype was seen a few times. DNA for the CDR3: TGCGCCAGCAGCAAACTCACCGGGACCTTCACCGGGGAGCTGTTTTTT. Translation: CASSKLTGTFTGELFF. The genes are TRBV5-1 and TRBJ2-2; D may correspond to TRBD1 or TRBD2 (5 bases each). Germline CDR1 is SGHRS and CDR2 is YFSETQ. V was trimmed by 4 bases and J by 4 bases, leaving 17 bases between them. CDR3 length equals 16 residues. The full variable domain, with the rest looked up from reference TRBV5-1 and TRBJ2-2, is KAGVTQTPRYLIKTRGQQVTLSCSPISGHRSVSWYQQTPGQGLQFLFEYFSETQRNKGNFPGRFSGRQFSNSRSEMNVSTLELGDSALYLCASSKLTGTFTGELFFGEGSRLTVL.

This clonotype was detected many times. The chain joins TRBV7-9 to TRBJ2-5, with a possible D match to TRBD1 (6 bases). The germline gives CDR1 SEHNR, CDR2 FQNEAQ (reference sequence). CDR3 length: 16 residues. The V gene lost 5 bases and the J gene lost 6 bases, with 22 bases spanning the gap. CDR3 coding DNA: TGTGCCAGCAGCCCGAGAGTAGGGGGTTTTGGGCAGACCCAGTACTTC. This gives the protein CASSPRVGGFGQTQYF. The whole variable domain, filled in from reference TRBV7-9 and TRBJ2-5, reads DTGVSQNPRHKITKRGQNVTFRCDPISEHNRLYWYRQTLGQGPEFLTYFQNEAQLEKSRLLSDRFSAERPKGSFSTLEIQRTEQGDSAMYLCASSPRVGGFGQTQYFGPGTRLLVL.

This clonotype was picked up many times. Here the CDR3 reads CASSTGQGGQPQHF. DNA for the CDR3: TGTGCCAGCAGCACTGGACAGGGCGGTCAGCCCCAGCATTTT. This sequence joins TRBV7-9 and TRBJ1-5; 8 nucleotides line up with TRBD1. Germline CDR1 reads SEHNR; CDR2 reads FQNEAQ (reference sequence). J gave up 6 bases and V 5 bases, and 6 bases lay outside the gene matches. The CDR3 extends over 14 amino acids. Combining the CDR3 with reference TRBV7-9 and TRBJ1-5 gives the whole variable domain DTGVSQNPRHKITKRGQNVTFRCDPISEHNRLYWYRQTLGQGPEFLTYFQNEAQLEKSRLLSDRFSAERPKGSFSTLEIQRTEQGDSAMYLCASSTGQGGQPQHFGDGTRLSIL.

In its sample, this clonotype was seen many times. The chain uses TRBV3-1 and TRBJ1-1; D is undetermined. This CDR3 spans 15 amino acids. The ends were cut back, 0 bases at V and 1 base at J, with 9 bases in the middle. Germline CDR1 and CDR2: LGHDT and YNNKEL (reference sequence). The CDR3 region has the DNA TGTGCCAGCAGCCAAGATTACGGAAAGAACACTGAAGCTTTCTTT. Protein sequence: CASSQDYGKNTEAFF.

In its sample, this clonotype was seen many times. The chain carries TRBV27 and TRBJ2-5; tentatively, D is TRBD2 (6 bases). Germline V lookup: CDR1 MNHEY, CDR2 SMNVEV (reference sequence). Trimming removed 4 bases from V and 5 bases from J, with 8 bases in between. CDR3 length: 12 residues. The CDR3 nucleotides are TGTGCCAGCAGTTCGGGGAGGGAGACCCAGTACTTC. Translation gives CASSSGRETQYF.

V is TRBV2 and J is TRBJ2-2, with D possibly TRBD2 on 7 matching bases. Germline loops: CDR1 SNHLY, CDR2 FYNNEI. V was shortened by 2 bases and J by 5 bases, with 9 bases between the two germline ends. The CDR3 contains 14 residues. In DNA, the CDR3 is TGTGCCAGCAGTGAACGGGGGGCGACCGGGGAGCTGTTTTTT. It is translated as CASSERGATGELFF.

This rearrangement joins TRBV4-1 to TRBJ2-2; TRBD2 is a possible D gene (7 bases). V gave up 4 bases and J gave up 3 bases, with 12 bases separating them. The CDR3 totals 15 residues. CDR1 is MGHRA, CDR2 YSYEKL, per germline. The CDR3, as DNA: TGCGCCAGCAGCCCCCGGGGGGCCTACACCGGGGAGCTGTTTTTT. The encoded protein is CASSPRGAYTGELFF.

The CDR3 spells CASSERDSPTGGLFF. CDR3 sequence (DNA): TGTGCCAGCAGTGAACGAGACAGCCCGACCGGCGGGCTGTTTTTT. This chain joins TRBV2 and TRBJ2-2, with D tentatively TRBD1 (5 bases). CDR1 is SNHLY and CDR2 is FYNNEI in the germline V gene. CDR3 length equals 15 residues. Trimming cost V 2 bases and J 13 bases, with 20 bases left between them. Full variable domain (missing parts from reference TRBV2 and TRBJ2-2): EPEVTQTPSHQVTQMGQEVILRCVPISNHLYFYWYRQILGQKVEFLVSFYNNEISEKSEIFDDQFSVERPDGSNFTLKIRSTKLEDSAMYFCASSERDSPTGGLFFGEGSRLTVL.

The CDR3 DNA is TGTGCCTGGAGCACAGGGTGGAATCAGCCCCAGCATTTT. This encodes CAWSTGWNQPQHF. The chain is built from TRBV30 and TRBJ1-5, with TRBD1 as a possible D gene (6 bases). Trimming cost V 3 bases and J 4 bases, with 10 bases left between them. Germline V gene data show CDR1 as GTSNPN and CDR2 as SVGIG (reference sequence). The CDR3 spans 13 residues.

This clonotype was observed many times. The chain recombines TRBV10-1 with TRBJ2-1, with TRBD1 matching 8 bases. Germline trimming cut 8 bases from V and 6 bases from J; bases unmatched to any gene: 3. CDR3 length: 12 residues. Germline assignment: CDR1 WNHNN and CDR2 SYGVQD (reference sequence). The CDR3 spells CASQGASNEQFF. The CDR3 DNA reads as TGCGCCAGCCAGGGGGCTTCCAATGAGCAGTTCTTC.

This sequence joins TRBV2 and TRBJ1-1, with a tentative D call TRBD1 (6 bases). The CDR3 is made up of 13 amino acids. V was shortened by 5 bases and J by 4 bases, with 11 bases between the two germline ends. Germline V gene lookup returns CDR1 SNHLY and CDR2 FYNNEI. CDR3 in amino acids: CASSSLGATEAFF. The CDR3 bases are TGTGCCAGCAGTTCCCTGGGGGCCACTGAAGCTTTCTTT.

This clonotype has ten or more counts. The J gene is TRBJ1-2, the V gene TRBV5-1; the match to TRBD1 covers 7 bases. V was pared by 5 bases and J by 8 bases, with 9 bases of the junction left unmatched. The CDR3 spans 13 residues. Germline V gene data show CDR1 as SGHRS and CDR2 as YFSETQ. The CDR3: CASRRQGGSGYTF. Here the CDR3 DNA reads TGCGCCAGCAGGAGACAGGGAGGCTCCGGCTACACCTTC.

This clonotype was observed a handful of times. The CDR3 protein is CASRGQPNTGELFF. As DNA, the CDR3 is TGTGCCAGCAGGGGACAACCGAACACCGGGGAGCTGTTTTTT. The chain recombines TRBV6-1 with TRBJ2-2; possibly TRBD1 for D (6 bases). V dropped 6 bases and J dropped 0 bases, with 8 bases sitting between them. CDR1 MNHNS and CDR2 SASEGT come from the germline V gene. This CDR3 has 14 residues.

The chain combines TRBV4-2 with TRBJ2-2; 8 bases line up with TRBD2. This CDR3 is 18 amino acids long. The junction had 14 bases not matched to a gene; V was cut back by 4 bases and J by 4 bases. Germline CDR1 and CDR2: LGHNA and YNFKEQ. The CDR3, as DNA: TGTGCCAGCAGCCTCAACTCTACTACTAGCGGAGGCACCGGGGAGCTGTTTTTT. This sequence encodes CASSLNSTTSGGTGELFF.

This clonotype has at least ten counts. This sequence joins TRBV30 and TRBJ2-3; D perhaps matches TRBD2 (5 bases). This CDR3 has 12 residues. V lost 4 bases to trimming and J lost 6 bases, with 11 bases between them. Per germline, CDR1 GTSNPN and CDR2 SVGIG (reference sequence). CDR3 residues: CAWKLGGDTQYF. The CDR3 nucleotides are TGTGCCTGGAAGCTGGGCGGGGATACGCAGTATTTT.

This clonotype showed up many times. V usage is TRBV2 and J usage is TRBJ1-2; the D gene is possibly TRBD1 (5 bases). This CDR3 region has 13 residues. V was shortened by 6 bases and J by 4 bases, with 12 bases between the two germline ends. Looked up from germline, CDR1 is SNHLY and CDR2 is FYNNEI. The CDR3 region has the DNA TGTGCCAGCAGAGAGGGGCCTACCTATGGCTACACCTTC. This codes for CASREGPTYGYTF.

This clonotype has at least ten counts. The chain couples TRBV5-1 to TRBJ1-4; TRBD1 matches 8 bases. V gave up 0 bases and J gave up 7 bases; unmatched junction bases: 11. The CDR3 covers 17 residues. Germline assignment: CDR1 SGHRS and CDR2 YFSETQ. The CDR3 DNA sequence: TGCGCCAGCAGCTTGGGGGTCGACAGGGGAACGGGTGAAAAACTGTTTTTT. Amino acid sequence: CASSLGVDRGTGEKLFF.

This clonotype showed up just a few times. The genes are TRBV19 and TRBJ1-1, with a possible D match to TRBD1 (5 bases). The germline V gene has CDR1 LNHDA and CDR2 SQIVND (reference sequence). The germline V and J ends were trimmed by 6 bases and 3 bases, with 14 bases remaining between them. The CDR3 spans 14 residues. The CDR3 DNA reads TGTGCCAGTAGCCACGTGAGCAGGGACACTGAAGCTTTCTTT. It translates to CASSHVSRDTEAFF.

The chain has TRBV7-2 and TRBJ2-3; no firm D call. V was cut by 4 bases and J by 5 bases, with 13 bases left in between. Germline V gene data show CDR1 as SGHTA and CDR2 as FQGNSA. The CDR3 consists of 14 residues. DNA of the CDR3: TGTGCCAGCAGCTCGCCTTTCGGTGTAGATACGCAGTATTTT. Protein: CASSSPFGVDTQYF.